This TCR beta chain emerged from a study of T cell changes during pregnancy in multiple sclerosis. TCRdb keeps only in-frame clones here, not all; method: immunoSEQ multiplex PCR. The table lists tens of thousands of clones, roughly 92% of them singletons, with 1% to 1.5% in the top ten. CDR3 length equals 13 residues. V lost 5 bases and J 1 base, leaving 8 bases between the germline ends. Germline CDR1 and CDR2: MNHNY and SVGAGI (reference sequence). This chain connects TRBV6-6 to TRBJ1-2, with TRBD1 as a possible D gene (5 bases). Material: peripheral blood. The receptor's source is a female donor with multiple sclerosis, enrolled in a pregnancy study. The CDR3 bases are TGTGCCAGCAGTCCAGGGAATAACTATGGCTACACCTTC. Encoded protein: CASSPGNNYGYTF.